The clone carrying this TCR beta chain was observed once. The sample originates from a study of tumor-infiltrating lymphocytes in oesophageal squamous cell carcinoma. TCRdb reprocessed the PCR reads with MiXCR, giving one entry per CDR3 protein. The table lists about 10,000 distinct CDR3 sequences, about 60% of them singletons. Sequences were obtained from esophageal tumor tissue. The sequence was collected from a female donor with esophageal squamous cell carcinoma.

CDR3 protein: CASSLPTWGKGAANEKLFF. The CDR3, as DNA: TGTGCCAGCAGCTTACCTACTTGGGGAAAGGGTGCGGCTAATGAAAAACTGTTTTTT. This rearrangement joins TRBV7-4 to TRBJ1-4; D not certain. There are 19 residues in the CDR3. The ends were cut back, 2 bases at V and 3 bases at J, with 22 bases in the middle. CDR1 is SGHVT, CDR2 SQSDAQ, per germline. Using reference TRBV7-4 and TRBJ1-4 for the parts outside the CDR3, the full variable domain is GAGVSQSPRYKVAKRGRDVALRCDSISGHVTLYWYRQTLGQGSEVLTYSQSDAQRDKSGRPSGRFSAERPERSVSTLKIQRTEQGDSAVYLCASSLPTWGKGAANEKLFFGSGTQLSVL.